This TCR beta chain was recorded in a study of T-cell reconstitution after alpha-beta-depleted transplantation in children. CDR1 and CDR2 (germline): MNHEY, SMNVEV (reference sequence). Deletions cut 3 bases from V and 0 bases from J, with 5 bases between. This CDR3 region has 14 residues. Ten or more counts support this clonotype. During its preparation, the TCRbeta library received unique molecular identifiers. TCRdb reprocessed the PCR reads via MiXCR and lists one record per CDR3 protein. The table has about 460,000 distinct CDR3 sequences, about 11% seen once. Material: PBMCs, obtained before TCRalphabeta/CD19-depleted stem cell transplant. The receptor's source is a child aged 2-15 years with inherited bone marrow failure, due to receive a stem cell transplant. The rearrangement links TRBV27 to TRBJ1-4, with a weak D call TRBD1 (5 bases). Here the CDR3 DNA reads TGTGCCAGCAGTTTGGGGGCAACTAATGAAAAACTGTTTTTT. This sequence encodes CASSLGATNEKLFF.